This T cell receptor beta chain was sequenced during a study of shared clonotypes between healthy human individuals. V was shortened by 3 bases and J by 4 bases, with 10 bases between the two germline ends. Germline CDR1 reads SGHNT; CDR2 reads YYREEE (reference sequence). The CDR3 loop spans 13 amino acids. From CD4+ cells came CD45RA+ naive and CD45RA-negative memory subsets. Profiling relied on immunoSEQ multiplex PCR, and the TCRdb table lists in-frame clones only, not all of them. The sample shows some 1 million clones, approximately 68% of them seen only once. The TCR comes from a young man in good health. This sequence joins TRBV5-4 and TRBJ1-1; D perhaps matches TRBD1 (6 bases). Sequencing was performed on memory CD4+ T cells sorted from blood. This sample's subset: CD45RA-negative fraction. Here the CDR3 reads CASSYDRFTEAFF. Written as DNA, the CDR3 is TGTGCCAGCAGCTATGACAGGTTCACTGAAGCTTTCTTT.